The 28 T cell receptor beta chains below were found in one sample sequenced in a study of blood T cell repertoires in COVID-19 (dated by TCRdb to 2018 to 2020). The library was generated by the immunoSEQ multiplex PCR assay. TCRdb holds this immuneACCESS table with in-frame rearrangements only. Some clones are missing; in checked studies, unresolved V genes explain under half, and the rest has no known cause. Present in this sample are 200,000 to 300,000 clones, around 90% of which were seen just once. The top ten constitute 6% to 9% of the sample. The sequencing sample was made of peripheral blood. These receptors came from an older woman with active or convalescent COVID-19.

The gene calls are TRBV2 and TRBJ1-4; D ambiguous. This CDR3 is 17 amino acids long. CDR1 SNHLY and CDR2 FYNNEI come from the germline V gene. Trimming removed 0 bases from V and 7 bases from J, with 18 bases in between. The CDR3 is CASSEALSSMVGEKLFF. CDR3 sequence (DNA): TGTGCCAGCAGTGAAGCGCTTTCATCAATGGTCGGTGAAAAACTGTTTTTT.

The sample holds a few counts of this clone. The chain combines TRBV5-6 with TRBJ1-3; D call uncertain. Trimming removed 6 bases from V and 0 bases from J, with 19 bases in between. Germline CDR1 is SGHDT and CDR2 is YYEEEE. The CDR3 loop spans 17 amino acids. The CDR3 DNA is TGTGCCAGCACCATCCGCGCGGGATCGAGCTCTGGAAACACCATATATTTT. Residues: CASTIRAGSSSGNTIYF.

The chain is built from TRBV10-3 and TRBJ1-2; perhaps TRBD1 as D (6 bases). V dropped 10 bases and J dropped 4 bases, with 13 bases sitting between them. The CDR3 has 12 residues. Germline CDR1 and CDR2: ENHRY and SYGVKD. Here the CDR3 reads CATRDTAYGYTF. The DNA for the CDR3 is TGTGCCACCCGGGACACAGCCTATGGCTACACCTTC.

The chain combines TRBV11-1 with TRBJ2-7; 12 nucleotides match TRBD2. The CDR3 contains 15 residues. CDR1 and CDR2 (germline): SGHAT, FQDESV (reference sequence). J gave up 2 bases and V 4 bases, and 3 bases lay outside the gene matches. CDR3 amino acids: CASSSSGGAAYEQYF. In DNA form, the CDR3 reads TGTGCCAGCAGCTCTAGCGGGGGGGCTGCCTACGAGCAGTACTTC.

The CDR3 is CASSQVIGQETQYF. The CDR3 coding sequence is TGTGCCAGCAGTCAGGTTATAGGTCAAGAGACCCAGTACTTC. The chain recombines TRBV2 with TRBJ2-5; D is ambiguous. CDR1 and CDR2 (germline): SNHLY, FYNNEI. CDR3 length: 14 amino acids. V lost 5 bases and J lost 2, with 12 bases in between.

This clone was detected only a few times. This chain joins TRBV6-2 or TRBV6-3 and TRBJ1-1; no clear D gene. The CDR3 runs 13 residues. CDR1 and CDR2 from the germline V gene are MNHEY and SVGEGT. V was trimmed by 1 base and J by 2 bases, leaving 5 bases between them. CDR3 sequence: CASSYLSNTEAFF. The CDR3 DNA follows: TGTGCCAGCAGTTACTTGAGCAACACTGAAGCTTTCTTT.

The chain links TRBV11-2 to TRBJ2-2; D not certain. CDR1 and CDR2 from the germline V gene are SGHAT and FQNNGV. Trimming left V 7 bases short and J 8 bases short, with 17 bases between. The CDR3 contains 14 residues. The CDR3 region has the DNA TGTGCCAGCACCCTCTCCGACTTAAGAGGGGAGCTGTTTTTT. Its protein is CASTLSDLRGELFF.

This clone was detected only once. The V gene is TRBV15, the J gene TRBJ2-1, with D maybe TRBD2 (6 bases). This CDR3 contains 16 residues. Trimming shortened V by 4 bases and J by 2 bases, and 15 bases separated the two germline ends. From germline, CDR1 is LNHNV and CDR2 YYDKDF (reference sequence). The DNA for the CDR3 is TGTGCCACCAGCACGCCCCACGGGGGAACCTACAATGAGCAGTTCTTC. Amino acids: CATSTPHGGTYNEQFF.

This clone was counted a few times. The chain is built from TRBV5-1 and TRBJ1-6, with D maybe TRBD1 (5 bases). Trimming shortened V by 4 bases and J by 5 bases, and 10 bases separated the two germline ends. From germline, CDR1 is SGHRS and CDR2 YFSETQ. The CDR3 runs 14 residues. CDR3 region: CASSRDFNNSPLHF. The DNA for the CDR3 is TGCGCCAGCAGCCGGGACTTTAATAATTCACCCCTCCACTTT.

The chain recombines TRBV20-1 with TRBJ1-6; D gene ambiguous. CDR1 is DFQATT, CDR2 SNEGSKA, per germline (reference sequence). V was clipped by 3 bases and J by 6 bases, with 6 bases between them. The CDR3 runs to 12 residues. The CDR3 region has the DNA TGCAGTGCTAGTTCGGGTAATTCACCCCTCCACTTT. Its translation is CSASSGNSPLHF.

Here the CDR3 reads CASKPQGASYEQYF. CDR3 nucleotide sequence: TGTGCCAGCAAACCTCAGGGGGCTTCCTACGAGCAGTACTTC. The chain combines TRBV6-6 with TRBJ2-7, with 8 bases identical to TRBD1. Trimming cost V 7 bases and J 1 base; bases outside gene matches: 6. Germline assignment: CDR1 MNHNY and CDR2 SVGAGI (reference sequence). The CDR3 sequence is 14 residues long.

The rearrangement links TRBV27 to TRBJ2-6; perhaps TRBD2 as D (5 bases). CDR1 is MNHEY and CDR2 is SMNVEV in the germline V gene (reference sequence). CDR3 length: 14 residues. V lost 6 bases and J 2 bases, leaving 8 bases between the germline ends. In nucleotides, the CDR3 is TGTGCCAGCAGGCAGGAGGCTGGGGCCAACGTCCTGACTTTC. Protein sequence: CASRQEAGANVLTF.

This sequence joins TRBV6-2 or TRBV6-3 and TRBJ2-2; tentatively, D is TRBD1 (5 bases). From germline, CDR1 is MNHEY and CDR2 SVGEGT. V shed 5 bases and J shed 2 bases, with 12 bases lying between them. This CDR3 comprises 15 residues. CDR3 sequence: CASSQGLFNTGELFF. As DNA, the CDR3 is TGTGCCAGCAGTCAGGGCCTTTTTAACACCGGGGAGCTGTTTTTT.

V gene TRBV7-2 combines with J gene TRBJ2-1, with 7 bases matching TRBD2. The V gene end was trimmed by 1 base and the J gene end by 4 bases; junction bases not matched to a gene: 13. CDR1 and CDR2 from the germline V gene are SGHTA and FQGNSA. This CDR3 contains 18 residues. The CDR3 coding sequence is TGTGCCAGCAGCTTAGTCGGCGTTGGGGGAGGGAGGTACAATGAGCAGTTCTTC. This sequence encodes CASSLVGVGGGRYNEQFF.

The chain recombines TRBV14 with TRBJ1-6, with D possibly being TRBD1 (6 bases). Trimming pared 3 bases from V and 0 bases from J, leaving 15 bases between. This CDR3 is 18 amino acids long. The V gene's germline CDR1 is SGHDN and CDR2 FVKESK. The CDR3 loop reads CASSQITPDSSYNSPLHF. CDR3 coding DNA: TGTGCCAGCAGCCAGATAACACCGGACAGCTCCTATAATTCACCCCTCCACTTT.

In regard to this clone: One junction end disagrees with the germline gene, perhaps due to a read error. The chain uses TRBV7-7 and TRBJ2-3; D is unresolved. The CDR3 sequence is 12 residues long. Germline loops: CDR1 SSHAT, CDR2 FNYEAQ (reference sequence). For the CDR3, the DNA is TGTGCTAGCACCCTCCAGCGAGATACGCAGTATTTT. It codes for CASTLQRDTQYF. Drawing the rest from reference TRBV7-7 and TRBJ2-3, the complete variable domain is GAGVSQSPRYKVTKRGQDVTLRCDPISSHATLYWYQQALGQGPEFLTYFNYEAQPDKSGLPSDRFSAERPEGSISTLTIQRTEQRDSAMYRCASTLQRDTQYFGPGTRLTVL.

The rearrangement links TRBV10-3 to TRBJ2-7; TRBD1 agrees at 7 bases. From germline, CDR1 is ENHRY and CDR2 SYGVKD. J gave up 1 base and V 11 bases, and 11 bases lay outside the gene matches. There are 14 residues in the CDR3. CDR3: CASGPGQLSYEQYF. For the CDR3, the DNA is TGTGCCTCCGGGCCGGGACAGTTGTCCTACGAGCAGTACTTC.

The rearrangement joins TRBV9 to TRBJ2-1; 8 nucleotides agree with TRBD2. The CDR3 is 14 residues long. V was pared by 2 bases and J by 10 bases, with 8 bases of the junction left unmatched. CDR1 is SGDLS, CDR2 YYNGEE, per germline. The CDR3 reads CASSVPGGAEEQFF. The CDR3 coding sequence is TGTGCCAGCAGCGTCCCGGGGGGGGCCGAAGAGCAGTTCTTC.

The rearrangement uses TRBV4-3 and TRBJ2-1, with 8 bases identical to TRBD1. The CDR3 covers 15 residues. J lost 6 bases, V lost 5 bases, and 9 bases had no gene match. Germline values: CDR1 LGHNA, CDR2 YSLEER. CDR3 sequence (DNA): TGCGCCAGCAGCTTGGACAGGGTGTATCCCAATGAGCAGTTCTTC. This translates into CASSLDRVYPNEQFF.

This clone was seen only a few times. The chain employs TRBV7-2 and TRBJ1-4, with 7 bases matching TRBD1. Germline V CDR1 and CDR2: SGHTA, FQGNSA. The CDR3 is 14 residues long. The V gene end was trimmed by 4 bases and the J gene end by 5 bases; junction bases not matched to a gene: 4. CDR3 nucleotide sequence: TGTGCCAGCAGCTCACAGGGGTTCAATGAAAAACTGTTTTTT. This sequence encodes CASSSQGFNEKLFF.

The chain couples TRBV6-4 to TRBJ1-2; D call uncertain. The CDR3 contains 15 residues. The germline V gene has CDR1 MRHNA and CDR2 SNTAGT. V was shortened by 4 bases and J by 0 bases, with 12 bases between the two germline ends. CDR3 loop: CASSARIPANYGYTF. The CDR3 DNA reads TGTGCCAGCAGTGCCAGAATCCCCGCTAACTATGGCTACACCTTC.

The gene calls are TRBV10-2 and TRBJ1-5; no clear D gene. CDR1 and CDR2 from the germline V gene are WSHSY and SAAADI. The CDR3 covers 14 residues. V was trimmed by 0 bases and J by 0 bases, leaving 3 bases between them. This CDR3 reads CASSESHSNQPQHF. The CDR3 DNA sequence: TGCGCCAGCAGTGAGTCTCATAGCAATCAGCCCCAGCATTTT.

This clone was counted between two and nine times. This chain links TRBV18 with TRBJ2-1; 8 bases are shared with TRBD1. V lost 4 bases and J lost 0; bases outside the gene matches: 5. Germline V gene lookup returns CDR1 KGHSH and CDR2 LQKENI. CDR3 length equals 16 residues. For the CDR3, the DNA is TGTGCCAGCTCACGACGGACAGGGCCCTCCTACAATGAGCAGTTCTTC. This sequence encodes CASSRRTGPSYNEQFF.

The chain carries TRBV5-4 and TRBJ1-1; the D gene is possibly TRBD1 (5 bases). Germline V gene data show CDR1 as SGHNT and CDR2 as YYREEE (reference sequence). The germline V and J ends were trimmed by 4 bases and 6 bases, with 13 bases remaining between them. This CDR3 region has 13 residues. The CDR3 sequence: CASSQTVGAEAFF. In DNA, the CDR3 is TGTGCCAGCAGCCAGACAGTAGGTGCTGAAGCTTTCTTT.

CDR3 in DNA: TGTGCCAGCAGCACCACTTCCCCAGATACGCAGTATTTT. The encoded protein is CASSTTSPDTQYF. V and J are TRBV28 and TRBJ2-3, with unresolved D. The ends were cut back, 6 bases at V and 4 bases at J, with 11 bases in the middle. Germline assignment: CDR1 MDHEN and CDR2 SYDVKM. CDR3 length equals 13 residues.

This clone has just one count. This chain uses TRBV5-6 with TRBJ2-7; 11 bases are a match to TRBD2. The length of the CDR3 is 14 residues. The germline CDR1 and CDR2 sequences are SGHDT and YYEEEE. Trimming removed 2 bases from V and 4 bases from J; junction bases left unmatched: 2. For the CDR3, the DNA is TGTGCCAGCAGCTTTAGCGGGGGGGCTTACGAGCAGTACTTC. Translated, it gives CASSFSGGAYEQYF.

The chain links TRBV5-4 to TRBJ1-2; 7 nucleotides align to TRBD1. CDR1 is SGHNT and CDR2 is YYREEE in the germline V gene (reference sequence). Trimming took 2 bases from V and 3 from J; bases not matched to a gene: 7. This CDR3 contains 15 residues. The CDR3 protein is CASSFITGTDYGYTF. As DNA, the CDR3 is TGTGCCAGCAGCTTCATTACCGGGACAGACTATGGCTACACCTTC.

The genes are TRBV6-5 and TRBJ1-1; 7 nucleotides align to TRBD1. Germline-derived CDR1 and CDR2 are MNHEY and SVGAGI. J gave up 4 bases and V 4 bases, and 9 bases lay outside the gene matches. The length of the CDR3 is 15 residues. The CDR3 protein is CASSFDRVRGTEAFF. The CDR3, as DNA: TGTGCCAGCAGTTTTGACAGGGTAAGAGGCACTGAAGCTTTCTTT.